The 18 T cell receptor beta chains in this list originate from one sample, sequenced in a study of post-analysis software for immune sequencing data. General study findings and limits: Patients carried roughly 5 TRBV segments more frequently than controls did, and TRBV5-6, TRBV5-1 and TRBV20-1 were among them.

Prepared TCR beta cDNA libraries contained unique molecular identifiers. TCRdb itself ran the PCR reads through MiXCR, one entry per CDR3 protein. The sample records roughly 620,000 distinct CDR3 sequences, around 47% being singletons. These receptors are not linked to any known antigen. Material for sequencing was blood. The receptors derive from a girl aged 5-17 years with multiple sclerosis.

This clonotype has only a few counts. The rearrangement uses TRBV12-3 or TRBV12-4 and TRBJ2-7; 8 positions agree with TRBD2. The V segment lost 7 bases and the J segment 3 bases; nucleotides outside the gene matches: 8. The CDR3 has 14 amino acids. CDR3 DNA: TGTGCCAGCATCGACCACGGGGGGGGCTACGAGCAGTACTTC. Amino acids: CASIDHGGGYEQYF.

This clonotype showed up just a few times. V is TRBV7-8 and J is TRBJ2-5, with TRBD1 matching over 9 bases. There are 14 residues in the CDR3. Per the germline V gene, CDR1 is SGHVS and CDR2 is FQNEAQ. V dropped 8 bases and J dropped 3; count of bases not matched to a gene: 7. The CDR3 nucleotides read TGTGCCAGCCTGCCCTGGACAGGGGAAGAGACCCAGTACTTC. Protein product: CASLPWTGEETQYF.

This clonotype was observed once. The J gene is TRBJ1-5, the V gene TRBV12-3 or TRBV12-4, with a tentative D call TRBD1 (5 bases). Trimming took 6 bases from V and 4 from J, leaving 16 bases between them. The CDR3 is 15 residues long. CDR3 sequence: CASSPGDGPNQPQHF. The CDR3 nucleotides read TGTGCCAGCAGCCCGGGGGACGGTCCGAATCAGCCCCAGCATTTT.

This clonotype turned up a few times. CDR3 in DNA: TGCGCCAGCAGCAAGGACACTAGCTCCTACAATGAGCAGTTCTTC. This encodes CASSKDTSSYNEQFF. The rearrangement uses TRBV5-1 and TRBJ2-1; either TRBD1 or TRBD2 may fit D (5 bases each). The ends were cut back, 4 bases at V and 0 bases at J, with 11 bases in the middle. This CDR3 region has 15 residues. Germline-derived CDR1 and CDR2 are SGHRS and YFSETQ.

This sequence joins TRBV4-2 and TRBJ1-4; no definite D call. Germline V gene sequence: CDR1 LGHNA, CDR2 YNFKEQ. V lost 6 bases to trimming and J lost 5 bases, with 13 bases between them. The CDR3 is made up of 14 amino acids. The CDR3 loop is CASRPEAGNEKLFF. The CDR3 nucleotides are TGTGCCAGCAGGCCCGAGGCCGGGAATGAAAAACTGTTTTTT.

This clonotype was observed a handful of times. This chain connects TRBV27 to TRBJ1-2; D unresolved. V was shortened by 0 bases and J by 8 bases, with 10 bases between the two germline ends. The CDR3 is 13 amino acids. Germline CDR1 is MNHEY and CDR2 is SMNVEV (reference sequence). Here the CDR3 reads CASSLSRTSGYTF. In nucleotides, the CDR3 is TGTGCCAGCAGTTTATCCCGCACCTCGGGCTACACCTTC.

The chain has TRBV20-1 and TRBJ2-7; D not resolved. Germline loops: CDR1 DFQATT, CDR2 SNEGSKA (reference sequence). The CDR3 is made up of 11 amino acids. Trimming stripped 7 bases from V and 6 bases from J, with 13 bases between. The CDR3 region is CSVAEKAEQYF. The DNA of the CDR3 is TGCAGTGTGGCAGAAAAGGCCGAGCAGTACTTC.

The rearrangement joins TRBV4-1 to TRBJ2-3, with a possible D match to TRBD2 (6 bases). Trimming removed 4 bases from V and 2 bases from J, with 13 bases in between. The germline V gene has CDR1 MGHRA and CDR2 YSYEKL. This CDR3 is 15 amino acids long. The CDR3 loop reads CASSRLVGNTDTQYF. The CDR3 nucleotides are TGCGCCAGCAGCCGACTAGTGGGTAACACAGATACGCAGTATTTT.

This clonotype showed up just a few times. The V and J genes are TRBV5-1 and TRBJ2-7, with D perhaps TRBD2 (6 bases). CDR3 length: 13 residues. Trimming took off 3 bases at V and 3 bases at J, with 10 bases between the two ends. Per germline, CDR1 SGHRS and CDR2 YFSETQ. CDR3 sequence reads: CASSYQGGYEQYF. As DNA, the CDR3 is TGCGCCAGCAGCTACCAGGGAGGCTACGAGCAGTACTTC.

The chain employs TRBV2 and TRBJ2-5; 8 bases agree with TRBD1. This CDR3 comprises 14 residues. CDR1 is SNHLY, CDR2 FYNNEI, per germline. J gave up 2 bases and V 6 bases, and 5 bases lay outside the gene matches. Here the CDR3 DNA reads TGTGCCAGCAGACCCACAGGGGGGCAAGAGACCCAGTACTTC. Protein: CASRPTGGQETQYF.

The chain carries TRBV5-1 and TRBJ2-7, with 8 bases matching TRBD2. The J call may be in error: the DNA end matches TRBJ2-4 better. Germline V gene data show CDR1 as SGHRS and CDR2 as YFSETQ. The CDR3 runs to 17 residues. The CDR3 region has the DNA TGCGCCAGCAGCTCTTCCCTCTCTAGCGGGTACAGAAACATTCAGTACTTC. Its translation: CASSSSLSSGYRNIQYF.

The chain links TRBV5-1 to TRBJ2-3; 9 bases agree with TRBD2. V was pared by 0 bases and J by 6 bases, with 2 bases of the junction left unmatched. From germline, CDR1 is SGHRS and CDR2 YFSETQ. The CDR3 sequence is 14 residues long. The CDR3 is CASSLVAGVDTQYF. CDR3 coding DNA: TGCGCCAGCAGCTTGGTAGCGGGGGTGGATACGCAGTATTTT.

This clonotype was found a few times. The rearrangement links TRBV12-3 or TRBV12-4 to TRBJ2-3; 10 nucleotides align to TRBD2. The CDR3 sequence is 17 residues long. V was pared by 0 bases and J by 4 bases, with 7 bases of the junction left unmatched. The CDR3 spells CASSLAGLAGAADTQYF. The CDR3 DNA reads as TGTGCCAGCAGTTTAGCGGGGCTAGCGGGAGCTGCAGATACGCAGTATTTT.

Remarks on this clonotype: At one of its ends the junction is not consistent with the germline gene, which may arise from a read error. This chain links TRBV20-1 with TRBJ2-1; D may be TRBD2 (5 bases). Germline CDR1 reads DFQATT; CDR2 reads SNEGSKA (reference sequence). The CDR3 consists of 14 residues. CDR3 DNA: TGCAGTGCACGAGTCCGAGTAGGCACCGGGGAGCTGTTCTTC. It translates to CSARVRVGTGELFF.

This chain connects TRBV5-1 to TRBJ1-2; no reliable D call. Germline V lookup: CDR1 SGHRS, CDR2 YFSETQ. This CDR3 spans 15 amino acids. Trimming shortened V by 1 base and J by 2 bases, and 12 bases separated the two germline ends. CDR3 bases: TGCGCCAGCAGCTTGCAAGGGTATAGAAACTATGGCTACACCTTC. This gives the protein CASSLQGYRNYGYTF.

The chain joins TRBV29-1 to TRBJ2-5; 11 bases fit TRBD2. V lost 7 bases and J lost 1; bases outside the gene matches: 11. The CDR3 has 16 residues. Per germline, CDR1 SQVTM and CDR2 ANQGSEA. The CDR3 reads CSADGLAGRIQETQYF. The CDR3 nucleotides are TGCAGCGCAGATGGACTAGCGGGCCGGATCCAAGAGACCCAGTACTTC.

This CDR3 is CAISGGDSAFYEQYF. The DNA for the CDR3 is TGTGCCATCAGTGGGGGCGACAGCGCCTTCTACGAGCAGTACTTC. This rearrangement joins TRBV10-3 to TRBJ2-7; D may be TRBD1 (5 bases). The CDR3 extends over 15 amino acids. Between the trimmed V and J ends, which lost 4 bases and 3 bases, there was a span of 16 bases. Germline lookup yields CDR1 ENHRY and CDR2 SYGVKD.

This clonotype was counted between two and nine times. V usage is TRBV6-8 and J usage is TRBJ2-5; D is uncertain. The end of the DNA fits TRBJ2-7 better, so the J call may be wrong. The CDR3 totals 13 residues. Per the germline V gene, CDR1 is MNHGY and CDR2 is SAAAGT. Here the CDR3 DNA reads TGTGCCAGCAGCCACCGGGCCATCTACGAGCAGTACTTC. It translates to CASSHRAIYEQYF.